These 22 T cell receptor beta chains share one sample of origin, sequenced in a study of post-analysis software for immune sequencing data. Findings and limits, study-wide: Five TRBV segments, including TRBV5-6, TRBV5-1 and TRBV20-1, were more frequent in patients than controls.

These receptors are not linked to any known antigen. Included in the TCR beta cDNA libraries were unique molecular identifiers. Via MiXCR, TCRdb re-called the PCR reads, giving one row per CDR3 protein. The profile shows about 760,000 distinct CDR3 sequences, 30% of them singletons. Sequencing was carried out using blood. The origin of the receptors is a girl between 5 and 17 years old with multiple sclerosis.

Only one count was recorded for this clonotype. A read error may produce the germline difference seen at one junction end. The rearrangement links TRBV6-5 to TRBJ1-5; D call uncertain. Germline V lookup: CDR1 MNHEY, CDR2 SVGAGI. CDR3 length equals 14 residues. The CDR3 DNA sequence: TGTGTCAGCAGCCCTTGGGATGGCAATCAGCCCCAGCATTTT. Translating gives CVSSPWDGNQPQHF.

This clonotype came up a few times. This chain connects TRBV20-1 to TRBJ2-6, with 11 positions matching TRBD1. CDR3 size: 18 residues. V was pared by 6 bases and J by 2 bases, with 12 bases of the junction left unmatched. Germline V lookup: CDR1 DFQATT, CDR2 SNEGSKA (reference sequence). CDR3 in amino acids: CSARISGTGGTGANVLTF. The CDR3 nucleotides read TGCAGTGCCAGAATTTCCGGGACAGGGGGGACTGGGGCCAACGTCCTGACTTTC.

This clonotype showed up just a few times. The junction does not match germline at one end; this may be a read error. J is TRBJ2-3 and V is TRBV2; D is uncertain. Germline V gives CDR1 SNHLY, CDR2 FYNNEI. CDR3 size: 12 residues. This chain's CDR3 is CASRMYGDTQYF. The CDR3 DNA sequence: TGTGCTAGCAGGATGTACGGAGATACGCAGTATTTT.

This sequence joins TRBV2 and TRBJ2-1; 7 nucleotides align to TRBD2. V dropped 6 bases and J dropped 2; count of bases not matched to a gene: 10. Germline V gene lookup returns CDR1 SNHLY and CDR2 FYNNEI. The CDR3 totals 16 residues. The CDR3 DNA is TGTGCCAGCAGGAGGGAGCGGGGAGGCGCCTACAATGAGCAGTTCTTC. This sequence encodes CASRRERGGAYNEQFF.

This clonotype was detected only once. This may be a read error: a much more frequent sequence differs by one nucleotide. The chain carries TRBV9 and TRBJ2-6; D possibly corresponds to TRBD2 (5 bases). The CDR3 length is 15 residues. Germline-derived CDR1 and CDR2 are SGDLS and YYNGEE. CDR3 nucleotide sequence: TGTGTCAGCGGTGAGAATCGGAGGGGGGCCAACGTCCTGACTTTC. Protein: CVSGENRRGANVLTF.

In its sample, this clonotype was seen a few times. This rearrangement joins TRBV25-1 to TRBJ1-6; D might be TRBD1 (5 bases). CDR3 length equals 15 residues. V lost 6 bases and J lost 6, with 15 bases in between. Germline assignment: CDR1 MGHDK and CDR2 SYGVNS. CDR3 sequence: CASRGRGGINSPLHF. CDR3 DNA sequence: TGTGCCAGCAGGGGGCGAGGCGGGATTAATTCACCCCTCCACTTT.

This clonotype was found a few times. The rearrangement joins TRBV12-3 or TRBV12-4 to TRBJ2-5, with D maybe TRBD1 (6 bases). V lost 5 bases and J lost 5, with 18 bases in between. The CDR3 length is 15 residues. CDR3 nucleotides: TGTGCCAGCAGTCTCATTGGGACACGCCCGGAGACCCAGTACTTC. It yields the protein CASSLIGTRPETQYF.

This clonotype was counted ten times or more. CDR3 protein: CASSPIGQGYGYTF. CDR3 coding DNA: TGTGCCAGCAGTCCTATAGGACAGGGCTATGGCTACACCTTC. The chain joins TRBV12-3 or TRBV12-4 to TRBJ1-2; 8 bases are a match to TRBD1. The V and J ends lost 5 bases and 4 bases, in that order; junction bases with no gene match: 6. There are 14 residues in the CDR3.

This clonotype was picked up a small number of times. The chain links TRBV4-3 to TRBJ2-3; 7 bases match TRBD2. Germline CDR1 and CDR2: LGHNA and YSLEER. This CDR3 has 17 amino acids. V trimming: 1 base; J trimming: 2 bases; junction bases outside the gene matches: 9. CDR3 coding DNA: TGCGCCAGCAGCCAAGGCGCGTTGGGGGGGGTCACAGATACGCAGTATTTT. This codes for CASSQGALGGVTDTQYF.

This chain joins TRBV14 and TRBJ2-1, with D hard to call. Germline CDR1 SGHDN, CDR2 FVKESK. V was clipped by 3 bases and J by 8 bases, with 11 bases between them. The CDR3 is 13 residues long. In DNA, the CDR3 is TGTGCCAGCAGCCAGTGGCAATGGGATGAGCAGTTCTTC. Its translation: CASSQWQWDEQFF. Complete variable domain (other parts from reference TRBV14 and TRBJ2-1): EAGVTQFPSHSVIEKGQTVTLRCDPISGHDNLYWYRRVMGKEIKFLLHFVKESKQDESGMPNNRFLAERTGGTYSTLKVQPAELEDSGVYFCASSQWQWDEQFFGPGTRLTVL.

This clonotype has ten or more counts. The chain employs TRBV20-1 and TRBJ2-1; unclear D gene. Trimming left V 1 base short and J 0 bases short, with 7 bases between. CDR1 and CDR2 from the germline V gene are DFQATT and SNEGSKA (reference sequence). The CDR3 spans 14 residues. The CDR3 here is CSARAGTSYNEQFF. CDR3 DNA: TGCAGTGCTAGAGCGGGTACCTCCTACAATGAGCAGTTCTTC.

The rearrangement uses TRBV20-1 and TRBJ2-7; 8 nucleotides agree with TRBD2. J gave up 2 bases and V 2 bases, and 11 bases lay outside the gene matches. This CDR3 comprises 16 residues. Germline CDR1 is DFQATT and CDR2 is SNEGSKA (reference sequence). This CDR3 reads CSARPYAAGGTYEQYF. The CDR3 nucleotides read TGCAGTGCTAGACCATATGCCGCGGGAGGCACCTACGAGCAGTACTTC.

This clonotype was seen more than once but under ten times. V gene TRBV5-1 combines with J gene TRBJ1-4, with a tentative D call TRBD1 (5 bases). The CDR3 totals 14 residues. The V and J ends lost 1 base and 6 bases respectively, with 10 bases between them. CDR1 SGHRS and CDR2 YFSETQ come from the germline V gene. The CDR3 protein is CASSLSPGDEKLFF. CDR3 nucleotides: TGCGCCAGCAGCTTGAGCCCGGGGGATGAAAAACTGTTTTTT.

This clonotype was seen a handful of times. The J gene is TRBJ1-2, the V gene TRBV6-2 or TRBV6-3, with D unresolved. V was clipped by 5 bases and J by 7 bases, with 14 bases between them. This CDR3 is built from 13 residues. The germline V gene has CDR1 MNHEY and CDR2 SVGEGT. CDR3 amino acids: CASSVESLAGYTF. The CDR3 DNA follows: TGTGCCAGCAGTGTGGAATCCTTGGCTGGCTACACCTTC.

The sample holds a few counts of this clonotype. The chain uses TRBV7-2 and TRBJ2-6; TRBD2 aligns across 7 bases. CDR1 is SGHTA and CDR2 is FQGNSA in the germline V gene. CDR3 length: 17 residues. The junction had 11 bases not matched to a gene; V was cut back by 5 bases and J by 4 bases. The CDR3 nucleotides read TGTGCCAGCAGCCCCTCGGGAGGACCGGGAGGGGCCAACGTCCTGACTTTC. Translated, it gives CASSPSGGPGGANVLTF.

The rearrangement joins TRBV7-9 to TRBJ1-1, with D possibly being TRBD1 (6 bases). V was clipped by 4 bases and J by 10 bases, with 13 bases between them. The germline V gene has CDR1 SEHNR and CDR2 FQNEAQ (reference sequence). This CDR3 has 12 residues. The CDR3 protein is CASSYPRGGAFF. The CDR3 DNA follows: TGTGCCAGCAGCTACCCCAGAGGGGGAGCTTTCTTT.

This clonotype was counted between two and nine times. The CDR3 bases are TGCAGTGCTAGAGGGGCCGTCCAGGGCTACGAGCAGTACTTC. Amino acids: CSARGAVQGYEQYF. The chain employs TRBV20-1 and TRBJ2-7; D is perhaps TRBD1 (5 bases). With 1 base removed from V and 3 bases from J, the gap between germline ends came to 13 bases. CDR3 size: 14 residues. Germline assignment: CDR1 DFQATT and CDR2 SNEGSKA (reference sequence).

Written as DNA, the CDR3 is TGTGCCAGCAGTTACTGGGACAGGGACCAAGAGACCCAGTACTTC. This translates into CASSYWDRDQETQYF. The V gene is TRBV6-6, the J gene TRBJ2-5; TRBD1 agrees at 9 bases. Per the germline V gene, CDR1 is MNHNY and CDR2 is SVGAGI (reference sequence). The CDR3 totals 15 residues. With V trimmed by 1 base and J by 0 bases, 0 bases remained unmatched.

The chain couples TRBV7-2 to TRBJ2-3, with a possible D match to TRBD1 (6 bases). V lost 5 bases and J lost 6, with 15 bases in between. CDR1 is SGHTA, CDR2 FQGNSA, per germline. This CDR3 comprises 14 residues. The CDR3 nucleotides are TGTGCCAGCAGCCGGACAGAGACCACGGATACGCAGTATTTT. Its protein product is CASSRTETTDTQYF.

A few counts support this clonotype. The chain couples TRBV7-2 to TRBJ2-7, with TRBD1 as a possible D gene (6 bases). TRBJ2-5 matches the DNA end more closely, so the J call is doubtful. Germline loops: CDR1 SGHTA, CDR2 FQGNSA. CDR3 length: 14 amino acids. The CDR3 DNA follows: TGTGCCAGCAGCTTTCACTCAGGGGTCGAGACCCAGTACTTC. This translates into CASSFHSGVETQYF.

The chain has TRBV7-8 and TRBJ1-1; D is uncertain. This CDR3 contains 14 residues. V dropped 0 bases and J dropped 4 bases, with 9 bases sitting between them. Germline V lookup: CDR1 SGHVS, CDR2 FQNEAQ. The CDR3 DNA reads TGTGCCAGCAGCTTAGCGCAGGATTTCACTGAAGCTTTCTTT. Protein sequence: CASSLAQDFTEAFF.

Only a few counts were recorded for this clonotype. The rearrangement joins TRBV7-2 to TRBJ2-1; D remains unclear. The V gene's germline CDR1 is SGHTA and CDR2 FQGNSA. The CDR3 is 16 amino acids. Trimming pared 6 bases from V and 0 bases from J, leaving 15 bases between. The DNA for the CDR3 is TGTGCCAGCAGATCCAAAGACGGAAGCTCCTACAATGAGCAGTTCTTC. It is translated as CASRSKDGSSYNEQFF.